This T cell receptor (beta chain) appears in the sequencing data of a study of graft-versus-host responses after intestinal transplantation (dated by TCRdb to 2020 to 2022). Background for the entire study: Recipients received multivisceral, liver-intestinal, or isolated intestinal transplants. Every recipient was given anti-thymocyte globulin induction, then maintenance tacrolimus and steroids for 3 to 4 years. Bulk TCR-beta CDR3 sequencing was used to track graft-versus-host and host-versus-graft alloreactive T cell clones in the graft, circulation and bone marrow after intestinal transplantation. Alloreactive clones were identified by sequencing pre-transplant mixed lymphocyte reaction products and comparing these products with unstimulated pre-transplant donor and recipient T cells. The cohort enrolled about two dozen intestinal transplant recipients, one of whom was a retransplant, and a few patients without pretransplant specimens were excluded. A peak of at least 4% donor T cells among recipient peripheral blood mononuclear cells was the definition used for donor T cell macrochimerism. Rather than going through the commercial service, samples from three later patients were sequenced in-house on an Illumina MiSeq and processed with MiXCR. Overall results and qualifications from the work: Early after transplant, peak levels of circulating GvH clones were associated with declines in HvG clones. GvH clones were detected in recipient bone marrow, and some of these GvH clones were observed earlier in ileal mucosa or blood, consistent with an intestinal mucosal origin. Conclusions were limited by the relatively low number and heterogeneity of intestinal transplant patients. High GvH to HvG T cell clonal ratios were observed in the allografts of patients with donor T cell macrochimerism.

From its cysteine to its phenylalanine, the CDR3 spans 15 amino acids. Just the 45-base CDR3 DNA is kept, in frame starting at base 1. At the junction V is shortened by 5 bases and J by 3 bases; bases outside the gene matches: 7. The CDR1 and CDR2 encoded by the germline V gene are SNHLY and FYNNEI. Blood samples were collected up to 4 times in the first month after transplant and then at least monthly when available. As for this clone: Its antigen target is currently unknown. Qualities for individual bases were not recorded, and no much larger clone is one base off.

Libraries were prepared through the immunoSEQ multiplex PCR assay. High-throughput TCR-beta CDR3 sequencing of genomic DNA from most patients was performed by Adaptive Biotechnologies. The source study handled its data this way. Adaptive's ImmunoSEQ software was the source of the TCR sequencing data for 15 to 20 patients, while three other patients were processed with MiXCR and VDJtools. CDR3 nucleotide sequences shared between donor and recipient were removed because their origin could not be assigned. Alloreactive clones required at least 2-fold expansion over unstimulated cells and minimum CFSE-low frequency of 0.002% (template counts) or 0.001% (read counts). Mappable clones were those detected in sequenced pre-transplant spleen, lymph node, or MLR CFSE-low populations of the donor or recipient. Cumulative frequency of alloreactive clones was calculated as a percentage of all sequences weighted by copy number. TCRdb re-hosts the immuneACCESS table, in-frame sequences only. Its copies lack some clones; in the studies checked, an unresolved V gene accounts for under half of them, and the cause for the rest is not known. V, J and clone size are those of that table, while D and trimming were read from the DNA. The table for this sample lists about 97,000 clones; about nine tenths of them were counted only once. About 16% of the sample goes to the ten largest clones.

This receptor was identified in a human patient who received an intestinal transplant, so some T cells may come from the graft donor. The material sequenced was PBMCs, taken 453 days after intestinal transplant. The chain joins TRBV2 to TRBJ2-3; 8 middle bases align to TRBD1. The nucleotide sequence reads TGTGCCAGCAGTAGGTACAGGGGGGCAACAGATACGCAGTATTTT. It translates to CASSRYRGATDTQYF. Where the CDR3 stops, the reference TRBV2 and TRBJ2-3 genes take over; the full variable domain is EPEVTQTPSHQVTQMGQEVILRCVPISNHLYFYWYRQILGQKVEFLVSFYNNEISEKSEIFDDQFSVERPDGSNFTLKIRSTKLEDSAMYFCASSRYRGATDTQYFGPGTRLTVL.